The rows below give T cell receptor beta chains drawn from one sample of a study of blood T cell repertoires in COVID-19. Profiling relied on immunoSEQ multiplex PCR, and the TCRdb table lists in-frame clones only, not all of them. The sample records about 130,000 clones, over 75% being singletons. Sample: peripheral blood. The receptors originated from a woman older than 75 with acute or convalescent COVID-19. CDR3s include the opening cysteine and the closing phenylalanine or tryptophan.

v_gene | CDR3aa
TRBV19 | CASSMTGGAFHEQYF
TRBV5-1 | CASSGSGAGGRTGELFF
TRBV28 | CASSITEVALSPLHF
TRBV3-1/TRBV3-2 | CASSLLPGGPSAPDTQYF
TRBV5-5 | CASRRLQGANEKLFF
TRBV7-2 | CASSVPGQPQHF
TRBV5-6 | CASSLSGNEQFF
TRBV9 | CASAGGAFANTGELFF
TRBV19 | CASSERINYGYTF
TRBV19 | CASTPGQRYGYTF
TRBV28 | CASSLGQVHGYTF
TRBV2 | CASSGPPGPYYGYTF
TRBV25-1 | CASSEYADTEAFF
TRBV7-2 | CASSPTGGAVYEAFF
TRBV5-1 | CASSKGGTAEETQYF
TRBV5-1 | CASSFMDTQYF
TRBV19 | CASSNVAGASNEQFF
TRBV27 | CASSLNRAQPQHF
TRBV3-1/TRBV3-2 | CASSHRQFSNQPQHF
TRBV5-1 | CASSRNRPSNQPQHF
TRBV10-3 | CAISADMAGGEKLFF
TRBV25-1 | CASSGSITVFF
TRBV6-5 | CASSSQGGPYEQYF
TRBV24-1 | CATGHRVGGELFF
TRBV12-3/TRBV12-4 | CASSLEGGTEAFF
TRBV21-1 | CASSPLKGAADLYTEAFF
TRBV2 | CASILDREKGYTF
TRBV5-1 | CASSREGGLGLVSYEQYF
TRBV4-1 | CASSQTVTGLSEAFF
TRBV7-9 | CASSRTGGFRQPREAFF
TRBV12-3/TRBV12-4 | CASSLRFKAFF
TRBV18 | CASSPTGKDYGYTF
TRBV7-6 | CASSPNSLRGETQYF
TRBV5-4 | CASSLAKGAQETQYF
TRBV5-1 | CASRQGIILTGELFF
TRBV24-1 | CATSDLGSGGQETQYF
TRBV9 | CASSVYGRDRVDEQFF
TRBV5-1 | CASMDLAGGTDTQYF
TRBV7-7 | CASSLDSRTAGINEQFF
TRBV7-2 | CASSLLAGTGMNTGELFF
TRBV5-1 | CASSLANEQYF
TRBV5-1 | CASSLGATEQYF
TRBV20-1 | CSARHQETQYF
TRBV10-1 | CASSEGRDSNQPQHF
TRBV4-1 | CASSHVGGNSPLHF
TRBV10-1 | CASSEGLAGGTDTQYF
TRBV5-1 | CASSPQGRNQPQHF
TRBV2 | CASRDAGAQNSPLHF
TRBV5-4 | CASSAQGDSPLHF
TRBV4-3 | CASSQGGANNYGYTF
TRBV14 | CASSSSWTGNPGYTF
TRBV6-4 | CASRPSGTSGSPLHF
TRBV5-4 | CASSIGQATGDGYTF
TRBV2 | CASRTTSAAYNEQFF
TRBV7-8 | CASSLADRAVQPQHF
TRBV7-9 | CASSLQGTYNEQFF
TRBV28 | CASRAVYGYTF
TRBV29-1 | CSVEPNRETQYF
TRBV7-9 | CASSLKGRDTEAFF